This TCR beta chain was sequenced during a study of immune heterogeneity within non-small cell lung tumors. Bulk tumor genomic DNA (around 600 ng per sample) served as template. During surgery, several far-apart biopsies were obtained from every primary tumor. Their non-small cell lung cancer was newly diagnosed and untreated, and the patients underwent curative surgery. Donor patients had newly diagnosed non-small cell lung cancer and were having surgery with curative intent. Per the germline V gene, CDR1 is DFQATT and CDR2 is SNEGSKA (reference sequence). Trimming cost V 5 bases and J 4 bases, with 9 bases left between them. This CDR3 is built from 11 residues. Study observations and caveats: Local T-cell clonality was recorded as moderately but significantly correlated with local tumor mutational burden, with R about 0.35. High-frequency clones unique to single sites coexisted with identical dominant CDR3 beta clonotypes that recurred across tumor sites within a patient.

There are many counts of this clonotype. What it recognizes is unknown. Multiplex PCR amplified the TCR beta CDR3 region. Its first round ran for around 10 cycles with 32 V and 13 J primers. TCRdb recomputed calls from the multiplex PCR reads with MiXCR, one row per CDR3 protein. The data hold about 22,000 distinct CDR3 sequences, with about 25% observed a single time. Material for sequencing was lung tumor tissue. The origin of this receptor is a man in his forties or fifties with non-small cell lung cancer. This rearrangement joins TRBV20-1 to TRBJ2-7; D is perhaps TRBD1 (6 bases). The CDR3 loop reads CSALQGYEQYF. The CDR3 nucleotides are TGCAGTGCTTTACAGGGATACGAGCAGTACTTC.